The T cell receptor (beta chain) under discussion was sequenced for a study of identical twins. TCRdb used MiXCR to reprocess the 5' RACE reads, holding one entry per CDR3 protein. This sample has fewer than 250,000 distinct CDR3 sequences, with roughly 7.5% found just once. The donors were all healthy and Caucasian. Overall study findings and caveats: Analyses of zero insertions could be partly confounded by invariant MAIT and iNKT cells.

V was pared by 3 bases and J by 2 bases, with 7 bases of the junction left unmatched. The CDR3 is 16 amino acids. Germline V CDR1 and CDR2: MNHEY, SMNVEV (reference sequence). In its sample, this clonotype was seen a few times. Its antigen is currently unknown. This sample was also put to use in a study of yellow fever vaccine responses in identical twins.

This clonotype was sampled from a woman in her late teens or twenties in good health. Sequenced: memory (CD45RO+) T cells sorted from blood. This chain connects TRBV27 to TRBJ2-5; 9 bases are shared with TRBD2. The CDR3 sequence is CASSLVRTSEQETQYF. The CDR3 DNA is TGTGCCAGCAGTTTGGTGCGGACTAGCGAACAAGAGACCCAGTACTTC.